This T cell receptor (beta chain) was sequenced during a study of graft-versus-host responses after intestinal transplantation. At the level of the study: Induction using anti-thymocyte globulin, followed by tacrolimus and steroids for 3 to 4 years, was given to all recipients.

Profiling relied on immunoSEQ multiplex PCR, and the TCRdb table lists in-frame clones only, not all of them. The sample includes 100,000 to 110,000 clones, about 90% of them seen just once. Germline CDR1 reads MNHEY; CDR2 reads SVGAGI. Trimming left V 6 bases short and J 3 bases short, with 14 bases between. This CDR3 contains 14 residues. Worth noting for this clone: Its antigen remains unidentified.

Whole-study results and caveats: Those patients showing graft-donor T cell macrochimerism displayed high graft-versus-host to host-versus-graft clonal ratios in allografts.

This clonotype originated in a human donor who was the organ donor for an intestinal transplant. Sequenced here: unstimulated CD4+ T cells sorted from spleen or lymph node cells, sampled before transplant. This rearrangement joins TRBV6-5 to TRBJ1-1, with a tentative D call TRBD1 (6 bases). The CDR3 sequence is CASRLGQLDTEAFF. The CDR3 DNA reads as TGTGCCAGCAGACTAGGACAGCTGGACACTGAAGCTTTCTTT.